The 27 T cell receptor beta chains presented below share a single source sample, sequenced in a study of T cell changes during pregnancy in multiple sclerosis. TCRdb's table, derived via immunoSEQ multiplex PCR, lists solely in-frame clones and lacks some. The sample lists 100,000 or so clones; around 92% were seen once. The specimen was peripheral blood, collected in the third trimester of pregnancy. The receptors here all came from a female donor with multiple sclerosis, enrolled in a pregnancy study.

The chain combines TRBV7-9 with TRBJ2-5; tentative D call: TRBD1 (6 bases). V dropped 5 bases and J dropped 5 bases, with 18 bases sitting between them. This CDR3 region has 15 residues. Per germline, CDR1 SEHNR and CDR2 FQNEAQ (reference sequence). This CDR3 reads CASSQGPGDVETQYF. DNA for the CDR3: TGTGCCAGCAGCCAGGGCCCAGGGGATGTCGAGACCCAGTACTTC.

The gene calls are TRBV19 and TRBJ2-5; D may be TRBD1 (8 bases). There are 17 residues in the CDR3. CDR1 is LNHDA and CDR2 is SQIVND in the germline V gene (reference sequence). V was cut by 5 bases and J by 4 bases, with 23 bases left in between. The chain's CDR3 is CASSLGGMTGEGETQYF. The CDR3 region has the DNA TGTGCCAGTAGTCTCGGAGGGATGACAGGGGAGGGAGAGACCCAGTACTTC.

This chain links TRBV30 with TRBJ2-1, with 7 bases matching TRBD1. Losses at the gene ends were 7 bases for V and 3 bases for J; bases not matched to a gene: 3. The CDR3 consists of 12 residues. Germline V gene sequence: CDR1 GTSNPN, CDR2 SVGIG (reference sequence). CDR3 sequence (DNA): TGTGCCTCAGGGACAGTCTACAATGAGCAGTTCTTC. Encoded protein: CASGTVYNEQFF.

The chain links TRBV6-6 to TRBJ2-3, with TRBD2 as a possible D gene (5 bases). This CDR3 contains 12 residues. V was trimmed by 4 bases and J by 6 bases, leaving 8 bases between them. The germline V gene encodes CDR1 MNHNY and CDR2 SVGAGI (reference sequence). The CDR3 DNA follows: TGTGCCAGCAGTTTCGAGCGGGATACGCAGTATTTT. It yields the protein CASSFERDTQYF.

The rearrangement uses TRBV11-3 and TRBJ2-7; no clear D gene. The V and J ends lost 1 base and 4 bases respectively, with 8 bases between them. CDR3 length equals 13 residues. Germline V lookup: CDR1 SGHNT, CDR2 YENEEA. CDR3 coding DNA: TGTGCCAGCAGCTTAGGGGCAGATTACGAGCAGTACTTC. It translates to CASSLGADYEQYF.

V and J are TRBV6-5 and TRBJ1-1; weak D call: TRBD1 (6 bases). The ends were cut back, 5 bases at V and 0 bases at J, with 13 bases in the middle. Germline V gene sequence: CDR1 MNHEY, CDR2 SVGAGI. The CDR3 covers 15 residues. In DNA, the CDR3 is TGTGCCAGCAGTCCTCGACAGGACCTGAACACTGAAGCTTTCTTT. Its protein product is CASSPRQDLNTEAFF.

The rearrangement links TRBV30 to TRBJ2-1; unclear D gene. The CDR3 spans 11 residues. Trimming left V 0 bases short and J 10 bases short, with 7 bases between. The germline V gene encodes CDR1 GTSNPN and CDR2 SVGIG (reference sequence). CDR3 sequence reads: CAWSVLREQFF. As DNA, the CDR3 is TGTGCCTGGAGTGTACTTCGGGAGCAGTTCTTC.

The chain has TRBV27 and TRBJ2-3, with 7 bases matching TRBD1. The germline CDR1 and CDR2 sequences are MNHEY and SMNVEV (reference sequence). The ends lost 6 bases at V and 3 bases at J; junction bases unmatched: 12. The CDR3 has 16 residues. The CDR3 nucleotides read TGTGCCAGCAGAGGACAGGCCAGGTATCCGACAGATACGCAGTATTTT. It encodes CASRGQARYPTDTQYF.

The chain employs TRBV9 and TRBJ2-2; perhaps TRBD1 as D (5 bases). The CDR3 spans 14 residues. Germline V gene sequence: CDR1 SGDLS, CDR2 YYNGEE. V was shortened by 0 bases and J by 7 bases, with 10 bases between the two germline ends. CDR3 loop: CASSVVATDGELFF. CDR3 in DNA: TGTGCCAGCAGCGTAGTTGCGACAGACGGGGAGCTGTTTTTT. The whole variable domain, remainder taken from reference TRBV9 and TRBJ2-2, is DSGVTQTPKHLITATGQRVTLRCSPRSGDLSVYWYQQSLDQGLQFLIQYYNGEERAKGNILERFSAQQFPDLHSELNLSSLELGDSALYFCASSVVATDGELFFGEGSRLTVL.

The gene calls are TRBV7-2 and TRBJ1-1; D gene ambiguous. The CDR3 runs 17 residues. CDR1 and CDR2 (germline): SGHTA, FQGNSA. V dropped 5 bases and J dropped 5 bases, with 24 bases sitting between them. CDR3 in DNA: TGTGCCAGCAGCCCAACACCCTTCGGTCCAGGAACAACTGAAGCTTTCTTT. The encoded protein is CASSPTPFGPGTTEAFF.

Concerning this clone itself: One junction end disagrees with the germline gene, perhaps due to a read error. The CDR3 reads CASSGWTSGNPGELFF. In DNA, the CDR3 is TGTGCCAGCAGTGGGTGGACTAGCGGGAACCCCGGGGAGCTGTTTTTT. The chain uses TRBV2 and TRBJ2-2; 12 positions match TRBD2. Germline-derived CDR1 and CDR2 are SNHLY and FYNNEI. The CDR3 runs to 16 residues.

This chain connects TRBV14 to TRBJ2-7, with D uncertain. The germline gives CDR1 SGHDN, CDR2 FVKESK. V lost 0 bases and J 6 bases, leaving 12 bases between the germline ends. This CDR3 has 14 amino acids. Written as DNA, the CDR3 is TGTGCCAGCAGCCAAGATCTCAATCGGGTCGAGCAGTACTTC. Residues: CASSQDLNRVEQYF.

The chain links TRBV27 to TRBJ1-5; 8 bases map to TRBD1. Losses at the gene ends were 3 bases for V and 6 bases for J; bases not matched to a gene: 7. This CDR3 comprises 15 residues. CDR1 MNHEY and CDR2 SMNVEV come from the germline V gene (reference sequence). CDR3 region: CASSLGSGGGQPQHF. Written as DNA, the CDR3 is TGTGCCAGCAGTTTGGGTTCAGGGGGCGGTCAGCCCCAGCATTTT.

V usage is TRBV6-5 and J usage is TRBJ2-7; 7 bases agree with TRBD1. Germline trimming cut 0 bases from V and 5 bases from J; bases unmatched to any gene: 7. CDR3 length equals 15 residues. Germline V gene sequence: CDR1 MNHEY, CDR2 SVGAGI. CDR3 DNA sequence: TGTGCCAGCAGTTACTCCGGGACAGCTCCCCACGAGCAGTACTTC. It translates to CASSYSGTAPHEQYF.

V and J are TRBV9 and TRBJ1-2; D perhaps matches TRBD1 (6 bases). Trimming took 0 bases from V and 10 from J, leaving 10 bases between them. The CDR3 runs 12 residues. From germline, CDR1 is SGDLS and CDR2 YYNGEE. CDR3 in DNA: TGTGCCAGCAGCGTAGAGCAGGGGCCCTACACCTTC. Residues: CASSVEQGPYTF. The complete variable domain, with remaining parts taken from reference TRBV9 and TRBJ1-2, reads DSGVTQTPKHLITATGQRVTLRCSPRSGDLSVYWYQQSLDQGLQFLIQYYNGEERAKGNILERFSAQQFPDLHSELNLSSLELGDSALYFCASSVEQGPYTFGSGTRLTVV.

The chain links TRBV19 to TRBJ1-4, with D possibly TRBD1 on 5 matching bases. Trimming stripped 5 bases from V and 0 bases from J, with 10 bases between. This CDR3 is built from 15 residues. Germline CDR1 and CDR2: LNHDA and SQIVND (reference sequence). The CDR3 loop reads CASSEDSATNEKLFF. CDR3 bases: TGTGCCAGTAGTGAAGACAGCGCAACTAATGAAAAACTGTTTTTT.

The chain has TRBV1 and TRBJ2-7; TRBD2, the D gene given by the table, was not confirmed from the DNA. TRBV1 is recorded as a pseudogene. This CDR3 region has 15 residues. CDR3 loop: CTSSRVFGGHNEQYF. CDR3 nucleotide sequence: TGCACCAGCAGCCGGGTTTTCGGGGGGCACAACGAGCAGTACTTC.

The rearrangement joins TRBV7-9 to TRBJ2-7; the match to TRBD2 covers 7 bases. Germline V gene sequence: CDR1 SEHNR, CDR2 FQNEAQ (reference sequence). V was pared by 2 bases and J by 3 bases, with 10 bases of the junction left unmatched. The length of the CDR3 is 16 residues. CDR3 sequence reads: CASSLSTGTTIYEQYF. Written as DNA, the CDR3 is TGTGCCAGCAGCTTATCTACCGGGACTACCATCTACGAGCAGTACTTC. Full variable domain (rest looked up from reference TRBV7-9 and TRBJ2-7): DTGVSQNPRHKITKRGQNVTFRCDPISEHNRLYWYRQTLGQGPEFLTYFQNEAQLEKSRLLSDRFSAERPKGSFSTLEIQRTEQGDSAMYLCASSLSTGTTIYEQYFGPGTRLTVT.

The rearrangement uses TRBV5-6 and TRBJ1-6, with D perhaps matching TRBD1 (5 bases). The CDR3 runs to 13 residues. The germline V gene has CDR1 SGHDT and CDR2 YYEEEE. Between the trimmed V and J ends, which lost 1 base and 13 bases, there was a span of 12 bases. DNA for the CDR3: TGTGCCAGCAGCTTGCAAATGAAGGGGCCCCTCCACTTT. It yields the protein CASSLQMKGPLHF.

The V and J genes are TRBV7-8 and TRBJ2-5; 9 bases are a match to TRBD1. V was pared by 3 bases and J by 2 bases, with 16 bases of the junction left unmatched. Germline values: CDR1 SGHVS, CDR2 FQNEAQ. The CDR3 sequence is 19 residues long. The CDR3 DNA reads TGTGCCAGCAGCTTCCCCCTGGAGGACAGGGGACGTTGGCAAGAGACCCAGTACTTC. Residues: CASSFPLEDRGRWQETQYF.

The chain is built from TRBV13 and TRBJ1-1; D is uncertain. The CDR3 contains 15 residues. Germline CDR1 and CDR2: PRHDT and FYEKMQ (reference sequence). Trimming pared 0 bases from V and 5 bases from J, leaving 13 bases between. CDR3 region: CASSLGEGLGTEAFF. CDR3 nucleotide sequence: TGTGCCAGCAGCTTAGGTGAGGGCCTGGGGACTGAAGCTTTCTTT.

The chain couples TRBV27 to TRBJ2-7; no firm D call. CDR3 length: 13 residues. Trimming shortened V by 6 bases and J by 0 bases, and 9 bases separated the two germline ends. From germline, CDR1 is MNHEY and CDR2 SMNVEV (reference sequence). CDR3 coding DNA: TGTGCCAGCAGACCCCTGGCCTCCTACGAGCAGTACTTC. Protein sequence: CASRPLASYEQYF.

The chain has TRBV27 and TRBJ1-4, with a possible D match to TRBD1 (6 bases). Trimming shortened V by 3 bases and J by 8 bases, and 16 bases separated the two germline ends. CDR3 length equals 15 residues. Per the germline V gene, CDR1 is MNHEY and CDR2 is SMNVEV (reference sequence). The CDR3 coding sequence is TGTGCCAGCAGTTTCCAACAGGGACGAAGGGAAAAACTGTTTTTT. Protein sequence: CASSFQQGRREKLFF.

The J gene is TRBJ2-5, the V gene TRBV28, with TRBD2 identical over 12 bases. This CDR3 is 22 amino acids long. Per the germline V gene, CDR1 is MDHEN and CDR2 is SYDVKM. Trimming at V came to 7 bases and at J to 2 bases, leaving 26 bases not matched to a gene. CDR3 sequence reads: CASIPYGPRDRRTSGIQETQYF. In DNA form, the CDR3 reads TGTGCCAGCATTCCCTACGGGCCCCGAGATAGACGGACTAGCGGGATACAAGAGACCCAGTACTTC.

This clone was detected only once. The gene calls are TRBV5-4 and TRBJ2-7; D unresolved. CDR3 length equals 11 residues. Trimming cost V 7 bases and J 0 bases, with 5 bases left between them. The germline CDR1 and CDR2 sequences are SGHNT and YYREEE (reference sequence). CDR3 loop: CASSDSYEQYF. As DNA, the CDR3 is TGTGCCAGCTCAGACTCCTACGAGCAGTACTTC.

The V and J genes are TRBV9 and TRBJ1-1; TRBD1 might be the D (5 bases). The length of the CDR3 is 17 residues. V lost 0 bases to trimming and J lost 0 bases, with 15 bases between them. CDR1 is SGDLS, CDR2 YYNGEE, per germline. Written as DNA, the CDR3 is TGTGCCAGCAGCGTAGGAGACCGACAGACCTTGAACACTGAAGCTTTCTTT. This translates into CASSVGDRQTLNTEAFF.

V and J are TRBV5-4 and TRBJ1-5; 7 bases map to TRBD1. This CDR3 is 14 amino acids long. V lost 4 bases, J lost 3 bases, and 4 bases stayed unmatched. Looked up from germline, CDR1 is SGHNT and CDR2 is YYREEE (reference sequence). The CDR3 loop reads CASSGGTANQPQHF. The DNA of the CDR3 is TGTGCCAGCAGCGGAGGGACAGCCAATCAGCCCCAGCATTTT.